This T cell receptor (beta chain) came from a study of T cell repertoires in cytomegalovirus infection. V lost 2 bases, J lost 0 bases, and 11 bases lay in between. The V gene's germline CDR1 is MNHEY and CDR2 SVGEGT. CDR3 length equals 16 residues. Notes on this clonotype: Antigen specificity is unknown.

MiXCR, applied by TCRdb to the reads, yields one record per CDR3 protein. This table holds 750,000 to 900,000 distinct CDR3 sequences, almost 30% found once. Sequences were derived from cultured CD8+ T cells from PBMCs, sampled from culture after CMV antigen stimulation. This rearrangement joins TRBV6-2 or TRBV6-3 to TRBJ1-5; D remains ambiguous. The source is a human donor in good health (CMV status not recorded). Some clones in this sample may be carry-over from other donors' samples. CDR3 residues: CASSYGDVLSNQPQHF. In DNA form, the CDR3 reads TGTGCCAGCAGTTACGGAGACGTTCTTAGCAATCAGCCCCAGCATTTT.